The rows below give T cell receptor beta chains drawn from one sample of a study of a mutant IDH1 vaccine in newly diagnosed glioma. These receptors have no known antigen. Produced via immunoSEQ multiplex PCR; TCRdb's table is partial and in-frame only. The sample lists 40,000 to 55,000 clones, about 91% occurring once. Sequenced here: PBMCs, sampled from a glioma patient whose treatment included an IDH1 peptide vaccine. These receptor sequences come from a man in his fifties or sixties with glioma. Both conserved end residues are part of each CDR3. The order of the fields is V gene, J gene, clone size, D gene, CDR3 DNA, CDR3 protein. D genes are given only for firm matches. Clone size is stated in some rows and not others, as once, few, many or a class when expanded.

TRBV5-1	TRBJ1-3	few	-	TGCGCCAGCAGCTTGGACTCTGGAAACACCATATATTTT	CASSLDSGNTIYF
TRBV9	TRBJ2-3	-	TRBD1	TGTGCCAGCAGCGACGGACAGGGGGCGACAGATACGCAGTATTTT	CASSDGQGATDTQYF
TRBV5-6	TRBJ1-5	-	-	TGTGCCAGCAGCTTGGTTGGCAATCAGCCCCAGCATTTT	CASSLVGNQPQHF
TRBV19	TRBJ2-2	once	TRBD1	TGTGCCAGTAGTATGGCAGGGGGCCCCGGGGAGCTGTTTTTT	CASSMAGGPGELFF
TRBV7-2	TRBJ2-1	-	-	TGTGCCAGCAGCTCAAGAAGCGGGTTTTACAATGAGCAGTTCTTC	CASSSRSGFYNEQFF
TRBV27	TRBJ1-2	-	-	TGTGCCAGCAGTCCGTCGTCTAACTATGGCTACACCTTC	CASSPSSNYGYTF
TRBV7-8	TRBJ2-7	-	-	TGTGCCAGCAGCTTAGAGGCAGTCCTAACCTACGAGCAGTACTTC	CASSLEAVLTYEQYF
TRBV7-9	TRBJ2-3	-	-	TGTGCCAGCACCCGCCCAGGAGATACGCAGTATTTT	CASTRPGDTQYF
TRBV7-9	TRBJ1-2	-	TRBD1	TGTGCCGCGACAGGGGGCACTAACTATGGCTACACCTTC	CAATGGTNYGYTF
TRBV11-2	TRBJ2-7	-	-	TGTGCCAGCAGTCGGCCGGGGGACTCCTACGAGCAGTACTTC	CASSRPGDSYEQYF
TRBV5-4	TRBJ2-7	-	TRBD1	TGTGCCAGCAGCTTGGTTCCCAGGGGGTTGGCCTACGAGCAGTACTTC	CASSLVPRGLAYEQYF
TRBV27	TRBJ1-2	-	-	TGTGCCAGCAGTTTGGTGACAGGCAACTATGGCTACACCTTC	CASSLVTGNYGYTF
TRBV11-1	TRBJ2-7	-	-	TGTGCCAGCAGCCCACGGACGGGGACGGGAGAGCAGTACTTC	CASSPRTGTGEQYF